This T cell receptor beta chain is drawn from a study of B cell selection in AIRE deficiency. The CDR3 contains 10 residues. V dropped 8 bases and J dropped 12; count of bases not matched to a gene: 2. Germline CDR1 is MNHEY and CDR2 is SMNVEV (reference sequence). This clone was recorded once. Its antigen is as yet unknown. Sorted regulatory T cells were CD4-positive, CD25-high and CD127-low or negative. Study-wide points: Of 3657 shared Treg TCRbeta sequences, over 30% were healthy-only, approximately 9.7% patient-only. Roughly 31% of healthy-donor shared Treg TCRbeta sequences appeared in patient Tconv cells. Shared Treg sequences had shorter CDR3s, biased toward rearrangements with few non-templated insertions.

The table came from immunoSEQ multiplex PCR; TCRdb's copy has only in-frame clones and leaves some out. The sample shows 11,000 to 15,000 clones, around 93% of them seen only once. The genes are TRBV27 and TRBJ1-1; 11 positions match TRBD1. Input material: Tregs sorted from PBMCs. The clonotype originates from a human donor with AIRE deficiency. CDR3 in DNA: TGTGCCAGCGGGGACAGGGGGACTTTCTTT. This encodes CASGDRGTFF.